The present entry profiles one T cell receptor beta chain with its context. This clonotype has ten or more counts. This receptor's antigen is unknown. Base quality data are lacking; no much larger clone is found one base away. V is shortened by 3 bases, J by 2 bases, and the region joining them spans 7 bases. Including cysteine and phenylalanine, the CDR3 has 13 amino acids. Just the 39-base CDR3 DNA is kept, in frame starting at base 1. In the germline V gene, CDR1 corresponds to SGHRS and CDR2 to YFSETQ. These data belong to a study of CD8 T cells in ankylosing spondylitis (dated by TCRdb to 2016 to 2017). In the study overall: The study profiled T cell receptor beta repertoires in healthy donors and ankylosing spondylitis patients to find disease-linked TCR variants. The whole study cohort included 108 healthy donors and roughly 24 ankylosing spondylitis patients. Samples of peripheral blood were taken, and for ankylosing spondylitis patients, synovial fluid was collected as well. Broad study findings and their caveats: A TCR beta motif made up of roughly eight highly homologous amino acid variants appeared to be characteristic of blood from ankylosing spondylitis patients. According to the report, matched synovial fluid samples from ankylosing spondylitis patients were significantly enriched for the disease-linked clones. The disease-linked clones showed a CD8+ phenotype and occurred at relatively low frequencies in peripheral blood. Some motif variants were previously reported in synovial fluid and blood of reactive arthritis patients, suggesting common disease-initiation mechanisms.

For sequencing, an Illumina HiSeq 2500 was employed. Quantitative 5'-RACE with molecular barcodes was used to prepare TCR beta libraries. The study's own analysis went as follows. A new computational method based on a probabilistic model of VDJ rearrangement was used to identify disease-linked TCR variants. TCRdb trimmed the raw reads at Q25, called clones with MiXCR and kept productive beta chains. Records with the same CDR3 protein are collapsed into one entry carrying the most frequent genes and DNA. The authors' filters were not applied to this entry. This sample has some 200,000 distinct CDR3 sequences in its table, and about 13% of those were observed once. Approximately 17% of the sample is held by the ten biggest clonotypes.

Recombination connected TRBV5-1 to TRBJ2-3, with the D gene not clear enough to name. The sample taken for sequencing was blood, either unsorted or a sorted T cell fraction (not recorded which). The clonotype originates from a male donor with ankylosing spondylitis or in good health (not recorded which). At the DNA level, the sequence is TGCGCCAGCAGCTCTGACATCACAGATACGCAGTATTTT. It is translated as CASSSDITDTQYF.